These T cell receptor beta chains were read from a single sample in a study of shared clonotypes between healthy human individuals. This table comes from immunoSEQ multiplex PCR, and its TCRdb copy is limited to in-frame clones, with some not included. The sample records roughly 720,000 clones, about 90% being singletons. The sequenced sample was memory CD8+ T cells from PBMCs. These receptors were obtained from a man aged 18 to 29 in good health. Some clones in this sample may be carry-over from other donors' samples. The CDR3 runs from the conserved cysteine through the conserved F or W. Each record gives: J gene, clone size, D gene, V gene, CDR3 protein, CDR3 DNA. D genes are given only for firm matches. A row's size may be missing; if present it is once, few, many or a size class.

j_gene: TRBJ1-1; abundance: few; d_gene: .; v_gene: TRBV2; CDR3aa: CASRRGGMAFF; CDR3nt: TGTGCCAGCAGGAGAGGTGGCATGGCTTTCTTT
j_gene: TRBJ2-2; abundance: once; d_gene: TRBD2; v_gene: TRBV27; CDR3aa: CASRVSGSTGELFF; CDR3nt: TGTGCCAGCAGGGTTAGCGGGAGCACCGGGGAGCTGTTTTTT
j_gene: TRBJ1-1; abundance: .; d_gene: .; v_gene: TRBV7-6; CDR3aa: CASSLGARTEAFF; CDR3nt: TGTGCCAGCAGCTTGGGGGCTCGAACTGAAGCTTTCTTT
j_gene: TRBJ2-1; abundance: .; d_gene: .; v_gene: TRBV2; CDR3aa: CASSPRASDRSYNEQFF; CDR3nt: TGTGCCAGCAGTCCCAGGGCTAGCGACCGCTCCTACAATGAGCAGTTCTTC
j_gene: TRBJ2-1; abundance: .; d_gene: .; v_gene: TRBV27; CDR3aa: CASSPYGVNEQFF; CDR3nt: TGTGCCAGCAGTCCCTACGGGGTCAATGAGCAGTTCTTC
j_gene: TRBJ2-1; abundance: .; d_gene: .; v_gene: TRBV4-2; CDR3aa: CASSPRKVDEQFF; CDR3nt: TGTGCCAGCAGCCCAAGGAAGGTTGACGAGCAGTTCTTC
j_gene: TRBJ1-3; abundance: .; d_gene: .; v_gene: TRBV7-2; CDR3aa: CASSSRLRTMGNTIYF; CDR3nt: TGTGCCAGCAGCAGCCGTCTTCGGACAATGGGAAACACCATATATTTT
j_gene: TRBJ1-4; abundance: .; d_gene: .; v_gene: TRBV9; CDR3aa: CASSVEGGNEKLFF; CDR3nt: TGTGCCAGCAGCGTAGAAGGCGGTAATGAAAAACTGTTTTTT
j_gene: TRBJ2-5; abundance: .; d_gene: .; v_gene: TRBV5-1; CDR3aa: CASSHRDFNQETQYF; CDR3nt: TGCGCCAGCAGCCATAGGGACTTCAACCAAGAGACCCAGTACTTC
j_gene: TRBJ2-1; abundance: .; d_gene: .; v_gene: TRBV7-9; CDR3aa: CASSPPLAVPYNEQFF; CDR3nt: TGTGCCAGCAGCCCGCCACTAGCTGTTCCCTACAATGAGCAGTTCTTC
j_gene: TRBJ2-1; abundance: many; d_gene: .; v_gene: TRBV27; CDR3aa: CASSYPRQGQNEQFF; CDR3nt: TGTGCCAGCAGTTACCCCCGGCAGGGGCAGAATGAGCAGTTCTTC
j_gene: TRBJ2-2; abundance: .; d_gene: TRBD1; v_gene: TRBV6-5; CDR3aa: CASSPDRVVWGELFF; CDR3nt: TGTGCCAGCAGCCCAGACAGGGTGGTTTGGGGGGAGCTGTTTTTT
j_gene: TRBJ1-3; abundance: .; d_gene: TRBD1; v_gene: TRBV7-9; CDR3aa: CASSLADRAIGNTIYF; CDR3nt: TGTGCCAGCAGCTTAGCGGACAGGGCCATTGGAAACACCATATATTTT
j_gene: TRBJ2-1; abundance: .; d_gene: .; v_gene: TRBV7-3; CDR3aa: CASSLGRIDEQFF; CDR3nt: TGTGCCAGCAGCTTAGGCAGGATTGATGAGCAGTTCTTC
j_gene: TRBJ2-3; abundance: .; d_gene: .; v_gene: TRBV29-1; CDR3aa: CSGENNGADTQYF; CDR3nt: TGCAGCGGAGAGAATAACGGGGCAGATACGCAGTATTTT
j_gene: TRBJ2-5; abundance: .; d_gene: TRBD2; v_gene: TRBV2; CDR3aa: CASTGTTLQETQYF; CDR3nt: TGTGCCAGTACCGGGACTACCCTACAAGAGACCCAGTACTTC
j_gene: TRBJ2-7; abundance: .; d_gene: .; v_gene: TRBV25-1; CDR3aa: CASSSQLSLNYEQYF; CDR3nt: TGTGCCAGCAGTAGTCAGCTAAGCCTGAACTACGAGCAGTACTTC
j_gene: TRBJ2-1; abundance: few; d_gene: TRBD1; v_gene: TRBV28; CDR3aa: CASSPGTGWREQFF; CDR3nt: TGTGCCAGCAGTCCCGGGACAGGGTGGCGTGAGCAGTTCTTC
j_gene: TRBJ2-2; abundance: few; d_gene: .; v_gene: TRBV30; CDR3aa: CAWSVRNTGELFF; CDR3nt: TGTGCCTGGAGTGTAAGAAACACCGGGGAGCTGTTTTTT
j_gene: TRBJ1-5; abundance: .; d_gene: .; v_gene: TRBV7-2; CDR3aa: CASSLTGLLYSNQPQHF; CDR3nt: TGTGCCAGCAGCTTAACCGGACTCCTTTATAGCAATCAGCCCCAGCATTTT
j_gene: TRBJ1-2; abundance: .; d_gene: TRBD1; v_gene: TRBV4-1; CDR3aa: CASSQVSPRGLYGYTF; CDR3nt: TGCGCCAGCAGCCAAGTCTCCCCCAGGGGGCTTTACGGCTACACCTTC
j_gene: TRBJ1-2; abundance: .; d_gene: .; v_gene: TRBV27; CDR3aa: CASSSSGGANYGYTF; CDR3nt: TGTGCCAGCAGTTCCAGCGGAGGGGCTAACTATGGCTACACCTTC
j_gene: TRBJ2-1; abundance: .; d_gene: .; v_gene: TRBV7-9; CDR3aa: CASSTVAGEQFF; CDR3nt: TGTGCCAGCAGCACCGTAGCAGGAGAGCAGTTCTTC
j_gene: TRBJ2-3; abundance: .; d_gene: .; v_gene: TRBV2; CDR3aa: CASSEMVLDTQYF; CDR3nt: TGTGCCAGCAGTGAAATGGTCTTGGATACGCAGTATTTT
j_gene: TRBJ2-2; abundance: .; d_gene: .; v_gene: TRBV27; CDR3aa: CASSFGAPGELFF; CDR3nt: TGTGCCAGCAGTTTTGGAGCGCCCGGGGAGCTGTTTTTT
j_gene: TRBJ2-3; abundance: .; d_gene: .; v_gene: TRBV10-2; CDR3aa: CASSENADTQYF; CDR3nt: TGCGCCAGCAGTGAGAATGCAGATACGCAGTATTTT
j_gene: TRBJ2-7; abundance: .; d_gene: TRBD1; v_gene: TRBV7-6; CDR3aa: CASSLRGQGYEQYF; CDR3nt: TGTGCCAGCAGCTTAAGGGGACAGGGCTACGAGCAGTACTTC
j_gene: TRBJ1-2; abundance: once; d_gene: .; v_gene: TRBV4-1; CDR3aa: CASSQGPGQSNYGYTF; CDR3nt: TGCGCCAGCAGCCAAGGACCGGGACAAAGTAACTATGGCTACACCTTC
j_gene: TRBJ2-1; abundance: .; d_gene: TRBD1; v_gene: TRBV9; CDR3aa: CASSAQGVTYNEQFF; CDR3nt: TGTGCCAGCAGCGCCCAGGGGGTCACCTACAATGAGCAGTTCTTC
j_gene: TRBJ2-3; abundance: many; d_gene: TRBD2; v_gene: TRBV5-1; CDR3aa: CASSLRVASGSTDTQYF; CDR3nt: TGCGCCAGCAGCTTGCGAGTGGCTAGCGGGAGTACAGATACGCAGTATTTT
j_gene: TRBJ2-5; abundance: .; d_gene: TRBD2; v_gene: TRBV7-9; CDR3aa: CASSFSGGVQETQYF; CDR3nt: TGTGCCAGCAGTTTTAGCGGGGGAGTCCAAGAGACCCAGTACTTC
j_gene: TRBJ2-7; abundance: .; d_gene: .; v_gene: TRBV7-8; CDR3aa: CASSLAQVPDEQYF; CDR3nt: TGTGCCAGCAGCTTAGCCCAGGTACCGGACGAGCAGTACTTC
j_gene: TRBJ1-1; abundance: .; d_gene: .; v_gene: TRBV5-6; CDR3aa: CASSSVFPRDEAFF; CDR3nt: TGTGCCAGCAGCTCTGTCTTCCCTAGGGATGAAGCTTTCTTT
j_gene: TRBJ2-7; abundance: .; d_gene: .; v_gene: TRBV14; CDR3aa: CASQGQSYEQYF; CDR3nt: TGTGCCAGCCAGGGACAATCCTACGAGCAGTACTTC
j_gene: TRBJ2-1; abundance: .; d_gene: TRBD2; v_gene: TRBV6-1; CDR3aa: CASSPTSGRNNEQFF; CDR3nt: TGTGCCAGCAGCCCAACTAGCGGGAGGAACAATGAGCAGTTCTTC
j_gene: TRBJ2-5; abundance: .; d_gene: TRBD1; v_gene: TRBV9; CDR3aa: CASSPGQGGETQYF; CDR3nt: TGTGCCAGCAGCCCGGGACAGGGGGGTGAGACCCAGTACTTC
j_gene: TRBJ2-3; abundance: few; d_gene: TRBD2; v_gene: TRBV30; CDR3aa: CAWTQRERRDTQYF; CDR3nt: TGTGCCTGGACCCAGCGGGAAAGGCGTGATACGCAGTATTTT
j_gene: TRBJ2-5; abundance: .; d_gene: .; v_gene: TRBV7-9; CDR3aa: CASSHRDGKETQYF; CDR3nt: TGTGCCAGCAGCCACCGGGACGGAAAAGAGACCCAGTACTTC
j_gene: TRBJ1-2; abundance: .; d_gene: .; v_gene: TRBV27; CDR3aa: CASSGAGPNYGYTF; CDR3nt: TGTGCCAGCAGTGGAGCGGGGCCTAACTATGGCTACACCTTC
j_gene: TRBJ2-2; abundance: .; d_gene: TRBD1; v_gene: TRBV27; CDR3aa: CASSLLDRGYTGELFF; CDR3nt: TGTGCCAGCAGTTTATTGGACAGGGGGTACACCGGGGAGCTGTTTTTT